These 22 T cell receptor beta chains were sequenced from one sample in a study of T cells in Graves' hyperthyroidism and ophthalmopathy. Template material for amplifying TCR beta CDR3 regions consisted of RNA transcripts. With the HTBI primer set, the TCR CDR3 went through a first round of RT-PCR. TCRdb processed the multiplex PCR reads anew with MiXCR; each CDR3 protein has one entry. The repertoire consists of approximately 400,000 distinct CDR3 sequences, with over 12% occurring once and the leading ten covering approximately 27%. Sequenced material: blood. These receptors all stem from a man aged 50-60 years with Graves' ophthalmopathy.

The sample holds many counts of this clonotype. The chain recombines TRBV20-1 with TRBJ2-1; TRBD2 matches 11 bases. Looked up from germline, CDR1 is DFQATT and CDR2 is SNEGSKA (reference sequence). This CDR3 contains 15 residues. The CDR3: CGVLELAGAHHEQFF. CDR3 bases: TGCGGTGTCTTGGAACTAGCGGGAGCTCACCATGAGCAGTTCTTC.

This chain links TRBV11-2 with TRBJ2-7, with 7 bases fitting TRBD1. V was pared by 3 bases and J by 4 bases, with 6 bases of the junction left unmatched. Germline-derived CDR1 and CDR2 are SGHAT and FQNNGV. The CDR3 covers 14 residues. The CDR3 is CASSFRQGVYEQYF. The CDR3 region has the DNA TGTGCCAGCAGCTTTCGACAGGGAGTATACGAGCAGTACTTC. Full variable domain (outside the CDR3, taken from reference TRBV11-2 and TRBJ2-7): EAGVAQSPRYKIIEKRQSVAFWCNPISGHATLYWYQQILGQGPKLLIQFQNNGVVDDSQLPKDRFSAERLKGVDSTLKIQPAKLEDSAVYLCASSFRQGVYEQYFGPGTRLTVT.

This clonotype has ten or more counts. This rearrangement joins TRBV2 to TRBJ2-4; 7 bases are shared with TRBD2. Looked up from germline, CDR1 is SNHLY and CDR2 is FYNNEI. This CDR3 has 17 amino acids. Trimming removed 5 bases from V and 0 bases from J; junction bases left unmatched: 10. CDR3 bases: TGTGCCAGCAGTCCCAACCGGGGAGGGGAAGCCAAAAACATTCAGTACTTC. Translated, it gives CASSPNRGGEAKNIQYF. Full variable domain (missing parts from reference TRBV2 and TRBJ2-4): EPEVTQTPSHQVTQMGQEVILRCVPISNHLYFYWYRQILGQKVEFLVSFYNNEISEKSEIFDDQFSVERPDGSNFTLKIRSTKLEDSAMYFCASSPNRGGEAKNIQYFGAGTRLSVL.

The chain is built from TRBV6-1 and TRBJ2-4; a weak D match, TRBD2 (5 bases). There are 11 residues in the CDR3. Germline loops: CDR1 MNHNS, CDR2 SASEGT. Trimming removed 6 bases from V and 5 bases from J, with 5 bases in between. The CDR3 region has the DNA TGTGCCAGCAGGAGGGAAAACATTCAGTACTTC. This translates into CASRRENIQYF.

This clonotype was seen ten or more times. The chain uses TRBV14 and TRBJ1-5, with no clear D. CDR3 length: 13 residues. Trimming removed 0 bases from V and 9 bases from J, with 9 bases in between. Germline V gene sequence: CDR1 SGHDN, CDR2 FVKESK. The CDR3 nucleotides are TGTGCCAGCAGCCAAGATCGACTAGGGCCCCAGCATTTT. Translated: CASSQDRLGPQHF.

This clonotype was detected many times. V is TRBV20-1 and J is TRBJ1-2; 10 bases match TRBD1. CDR1 is DFQATT and CDR2 is SNEGSKA in the germline V gene (reference sequence). Unmatched junction bases numbered 7, after V lost 6 bases and J lost 0 bases. The CDR3 totals 15 residues. The CDR3 reads CSARGQGDTNYGYTF. The CDR3 nucleotides read TGCAGTGCCCGAGGACAGGGGGATACTAACTATGGCTACACCTTC.

This clonotype was seen once. This chain joins TRBV5-1 and TRBJ2-2; D is perhaps TRBD1 or TRBD2 (6 bases each). The CDR3 is made up of 16 amino acids. Germline loops: CDR1 SGHRS, CDR2 YFSETQ. The germline V and J ends were trimmed by 4 bases and 7 bases, with 20 bases remaining between them. CDR3 sequence reads: CASSHLGPGAGGELFF. The CDR3 bases are TGCGCCAGCAGCCATTTGGGTCCGGGGGCTGGCGGGGAGCTGTTTTTT.

This clonotype came up many times. V and J are TRBV12-3 or TRBV12-4 and TRBJ1-5, with D unresolved. Trimming left V 6 bases short and J 8 bases short, with 14 bases between. The CDR3 spans 13 residues. The CDR3 coding sequence is TGTGCCAGCAGAAAGGAGACGATTGAGCCCCAGCATTTT. Amino acids: CASRKETIEPQHF.

The CDR3 reads CASTEGTYGYTF. CDR3 bases: TGTGCCAGTACCGAGGGGACCTATGGCTACACCTTC. The genes are TRBV28 and TRBJ1-2; maybe TRBD1 (5 bases). This CDR3 region has 12 residues. V lost 9 bases, J lost 4 bases, and 12 bases lay in between. The germline V gene has CDR1 MDHEN and CDR2 SYDVKM.

This clonotype has only a few counts. The chain links TRBV10-3 to TRBJ2-1, with D tentatively TRBD1 or TRBD2 (5 bases each). V dropped 9 bases and J dropped 3 bases, with 18 bases sitting between them. CDR3 length equals 15 residues. Per germline, CDR1 ENHRY and CDR2 SYGVKD. The CDR3 DNA reads TGTGCCATTCAATCCGGGACCTTGGGCTACAATGAGCAGTTCTTC. Residues: CAIQSGTLGYNEQFF.

This chain uses TRBV19 with TRBJ2-3; 7 nucleotides line up with TRBD2. The CDR3 has 14 residues. Looked up from germline, CDR1 is LNHDA and CDR2 is SQIVND (reference sequence). J gave up 4 bases and V 4 bases, and 5 bases lay outside the gene matches. CDR3 loop: CASSTGGVADTQYF. In DNA, the CDR3 is TGTGCCAGTAGTACTGGGGGGGTCGCAGATACGCAGTATTTT.

The chain recombines TRBV10-3 with TRBJ2-1; 12 bases are a match to TRBD2. The length of the CDR3 is 16 residues. Germline assignment: CDR1 ENHRY and CDR2 SYGVKD. V lost 4 bases to trimming and J lost 8 bases; unmatched junction nucleotides: 9. The CDR3 protein is CAISARTSGMGDEQFF. In nucleotides, the CDR3 is TGTGCCATCAGTGCCCGGACTAGCGGGATGGGTGATGAGCAGTTCTTC.

Many counts were recorded for this clonotype. V gene TRBV3-1 combines with J gene TRBJ2-5; 10 bases match TRBD2. Germline loops: CDR1 LGHDT, CDR2 YNNKEL (reference sequence). This CDR3 has 13 residues. The V segment lost 4 bases and the J segment 5 bases; nucleotides outside the gene matches: 1. CDR3 residues: CASSRSGGETQYF. CDR3 in DNA: TGTGCCAGCAGCCGTAGCGGGGGGGAGACCCAGTACTTC.

This clonotype has a count of ten or more. J is TRBJ2-7 and V is TRBV6-2 or TRBV6-3; D possibly corresponds to TRBD2 (5 bases). The CDR3 runs 14 residues. Trimming pared 2 bases from V and 4 bases from J, leaving 12 bases between. CDR1 MNHEY and CDR2 SVGEGT come from the germline V gene. DNA for the CDR3: TGTGCCAGCAGTTACCTTCTAGCTTCGTACGAGCAGTACTTC. The encoded protein is CASSYLLASYEQYF.

CDR3: CASTGDRGRRQPQHF. In nucleotides, the CDR3 is TGTGCCAGTACCGGGGACAGGGGGCGTCGTCAGCCCCAGCATTTT. The chain has TRBV19 and TRBJ1-5; 12 bases line up with TRBD1. The germline gives CDR1 LNHDA, CDR2 SQIVND (reference sequence). The CDR3 covers 15 residues. The J segment lost 6 bases and the V segment lost 7 bases, leaving 7 bases of the junction unmatched.

This clonotype showed up many times. V gene TRBV20-1 combines with J gene TRBJ2-1, with 8 bases lining up with TRBD2. V gave up 3 bases and J gave up 6 bases; unmatched junction bases: 1. CDR3 size: 12 residues. Germline values: CDR1 DFQATT, CDR2 SNEGSKA (reference sequence). CDR3 in amino acids: CSARGLVNEQFF. The CDR3 nucleotides read TGCAGTGCTAGGGGACTAGTCAATGAGCAGTTCTTC.

Ten or more counts support this clonotype. The chain joins TRBV28 to TRBJ1-5, with 9 bases lining up with TRBD1. Germline V gene data show CDR1 as MDHEN and CDR2 as SYDVKM. CDR3 size: 16 residues. The V segment lost 7 bases and the J segment 5 bases; nucleotides outside the gene matches: 12. The CDR3 nucleotides read TGTGCCAGCACCCCTTTCGGGACAGGGCTTTATCAGCCCCAGCATTTT. It is translated as CASTPFGTGLYQPQHF. The variable domain in full, completed from reference TRBV28 and TRBJ1-5, reads DVKVTQSSRYLVKRTGEKVFLECVQDMDHENMFWYRQDPGLGLRLIYFSYDVKMKEKGDIPEGYSVSREKKERFSLILESASTNQTSMYLCASTPFGTGLYQPQHFGDGTRLSIL.

This clonotype was counted many times. This chain links TRBV13 with TRBJ1-5; D gene uncertain. The CDR3 covers 14 residues. Germline V gives CDR1 PRHDT, CDR2 FYEKMQ (reference sequence). V lost 3 bases to trimming and J lost 3 bases, with 9 bases between them. CDR3 loop: CASSFRQDNQPQHF. DNA for the CDR3: TGTGCCAGCAGCTTTCGGCAGGACAATCAGCCCCAGCATTTT. Complete variable domain (other parts from reference TRBV13 and TRBJ1-5): AAGVIQSPRHLIKEKRETATLKCYPIPRHDTVYWYQQGPGQDPQFLISFYEKMQSDKGSIPDRFSAQQFSDYHSELNMSSLELGDSALYFCASSFRQDNQPQHFGDGTRLSIL.

This clonotype was observed many times. The genes are TRBV2 and TRBJ2-5; D unclear. Trimming took off 8 bases at V and 5 bases at J, with 3 bases between the two ends. In germline, CDR1 is SNHLY, CDR2 FYNNEI. CDR3 length: 9 residues. The CDR3 DNA follows: TGTGCCAGCGGGGAGACCCAGTACTTC. Translating gives CASGETQYF. The whole variable domain, remainder taken from reference TRBV2 and TRBJ2-5, is EPEVTQTPSHQVTQMGQEVILRCVPISNHLYFYWYRQILGQKVEFLVSFYNNEISEKSEIFDDQFSVERPDGSNFTLKIRSTKLEDSAMYFCASGETQYFGPGTRLLVL.

The chain couples TRBV10-2 to TRBJ2-3; 7 nucleotides match TRBD2. Per the germline V gene, CDR1 is WSHSY and CDR2 is SAAADI. Losses at the gene ends were 7 bases for V and 4 bases for J; bases not matched to a gene: 5. The CDR3 sequence is 13 residues long. The CDR3 DNA reads as TGCGCCAGCACTCAGCGGGGCTCAGATACGCAGTATTTT. Its protein is CASTQRGSDTQYF.

The genes are TRBV15 and TRBJ2-3; D is undetermined. Germline V lookup: CDR1 LNHNV, CDR2 YYDKDF (reference sequence). Deletions cut 6 bases from V and 0 bases from J, with 10 bases between. This CDR3 is 14 amino acids long. CDR3 loop: CATSLTGSTDTQYF. The CDR3 DNA follows: TGTGCCACCAGTCTGACTGGTAGCACAGATACGCAGTATTTT. The variable domain in full, with the rest retrieved from reference TRBV15 and TRBJ2-3, is DAMVIQNPRYQVTQFGKPVTLSCSQTLNHNVMYWYQQKSSQAPKLLFHYYDKDFNNEADTPDNFQSRRPNTSFCFLDIRSPGLGDTAMYLCATSLTGSTDTQYFGPGTRLTVL.

Many counts were recorded for this clonotype. The chain joins TRBV24-1 to TRBJ2-7; D might be TRBD2 (6 bases). V dropped 2 bases and J dropped 3 bases, with 13 bases sitting between them. Germline CDR1 KGHDR, CDR2 SFDVKD. The CDR3 length is 15 residues. Written as DNA, the CDR3 is TGTGCCACCAGTGATTCGGGGCGGGGTCGCTACGAGCAGTACTTC. Its protein product is CATSDSGRGRYEQYF.